This T cell receptor beta chain was recovered during a study of blood T cell repertoires in COVID-19. About the study: The United States, Italy and Spain supplied acute and convalescent COVID-19 samples.

Sequencing was performed with immunoSEQ multiplex PCR; in TCRdb, only in-frame clones are kept and a portion is missing. This table has 330,000 or so clones, approximately 89% appearing once. The CDR3 is made up of 16 amino acids. Germline V gene sequence: CDR1 SGHVS, CDR2 FNYEAQ. With 7 bases clipped from V and 2 bases from J, the junction kept 10 bases outside the gene matches. The chain combines TRBV7-6 with TRBJ2-1, with 8 bases fitting TRBD2. Sequenced: peripheral blood. The clonotype comes from an older woman with COVID-19, enrolled during active disease. Written as DNA, the CDR3 is TGTGCCAGCACCCCTGGGACGGGAGGGCCCTACAATGAGCAGTTCTTC. This translates into CASTPGTGGPYNEQFF. Combining the CDR3 with reference TRBV7-6 and TRBJ2-1 gives the whole variable domain GAGVSQSPRYKVTKRGQDVALRCDPISGHVSLYWYRQALGQGPEFLTYFNYEAQQDKSGLPNDRFSAERPEGSISTLTIQRTEQRDSAMYRCASTPGTGGPYNEQFFGPGTRLTVL.